This entry lists 19 T cell receptor beta chains sequenced from one sample in a study of T cells in narcolepsy. Only in-frame clones appear in the TCRdb table, and some are missing; sequencing was by immunoSEQ multiplex PCR. The sample lists tens of thousands of clones, around 80% seen once, with 4% to 4.5% in the top ten. Material: memory (CD45RA-) CD4+ T cells from blood. The receptors here all came from a human donor in good health.

This clone occurred a few times. The rearrangement links TRBV6-5 to TRBJ2-2; 7 nucleotides align to TRBD2. Germline-derived CDR1 and CDR2 are MNHEY and SVGAGI. The CDR3 is made up of 14 amino acids. The V gene end was trimmed by 8 bases and the J gene end by 1 base; junction bases not matched to a gene: 4. The CDR3 DNA is TGTGCCAGCGGGTCGGGGGGGAACACCGGGGAGCTGTTTTTT. It translates to CASGSGGNTGELFF.

This clone showed up just once. This chain joins TRBV29-1 and TRBJ1-1; no reliable D call. Germline V gives CDR1 SQVTM, CDR2 ANQGSEA. The V end lost 3 bases, the J end lost 4 bases, and 9 bases lay between the germline ends. There are 12 residues in the CDR3. In DNA form, the CDR3 reads TGCAGCGTTGAGGCAACCCCCACTGAAGCTTTCTTT. Protein: CSVEATPTEAFF.

The chain links TRBV19 to TRBJ1-1; D unclear. The length of the CDR3 is 18 residues. Between the trimmed V and J ends, which lost 3 bases and 3 bases, there was a span of 23 bases. Germline CDR1 and CDR2: LNHDA and SQIVND (reference sequence). The CDR3 DNA follows: TGTGCCAGTAGTATGAGCCCTTCGGGTGTGGGGAGGGACACTGAAGCTTTCTTT. Amino acids: CASSMSPSGVGRDTEAFF.

The gene calls are TRBV9 and TRBJ2-3; a possible D gene is TRBD1 (6 bases). The CDR3 spans 15 residues. The germline V gene encodes CDR1 SGDLS and CDR2 YYNGEE. Trimming stripped 2 bases from V and 5 bases from J, with 15 bases between. The chain's CDR3 is CASSVAGQGIDTQYF. Here the CDR3 DNA reads TGTGCCAGCAGCGTGGCAGGTCAGGGGATAGATACGCAGTATTTT.

This clone was seen once. The rearrangement links TRBV29-1 to TRBJ2-1, with a possible D match to TRBD1 (6 bases). With 3 bases removed from V and 2 bases from J, the gap between germline ends came to 11 bases. The CDR3 extends over 14 amino acids. Germline-derived CDR1 and CDR2 are SQVTM and ANQGSEA. Written as DNA, the CDR3 is TGCAGCGTTGACCGGACAGACACCTACAATGAGCAGTTCTTC. It yields the protein CSVDRTDTYNEQFF.

This clone was detected once. This rearrangement joins TRBV7-2 to TRBJ2-2; D is unclear. CDR1 and CDR2 from the germline V gene are SGHTA and FQGNSA. V lost 4 bases to trimming and J lost 2 bases, with 8 bases between them. CDR3 length equals 14 residues. The CDR3 here is CASSSNLNTGELFF. CDR3 DNA: TGTGCCAGCAGCTCCAATCTTAACACCGGGGAGCTGTTTTTT. The full variable domain, in which reference TRBV7-2 and TRBJ2-2 provide the parts outside the CDR3, is GAGVSQSPSNKVTEKGKDVELRCDPISGHTALYWYRQSLGQGLEFLIYFQGNSAPDKSGLPSDRFSAERTGGSVSTLTIQRTQQEDSAVYLCASSSNLNTGELFFGEGSRLTVL.

This clone came up once. The gene calls are TRBV2 and TRBJ1-2; D is ambiguous. V lost 7 bases and J lost 7, with 13 bases in between. The CDR3 has 12 amino acids. CDR1 is SNHLY, CDR2 FYNNEI, per germline. CDR3 sequence: CASTLGTAGYTF. The DNA of the CDR3 is TGTGCCAGCACCCTAGGAACGGCTGGCTACACCTTC.

This clone showed up just a few times. The chain recombines TRBV5-6 with TRBJ2-5; perhaps TRBD1 as D (6 bases). Deletions cut 4 bases from V and 0 bases from J, with 10 bases between. The CDR3 spans 14 residues. Germline loops: CDR1 SGHDT, CDR2 YYEEEE. This CDR3 is CASSLGTHQETQYF. In DNA, the CDR3 is TGTGCCAGCAGCCTCGGGACACACCAAGAGACCCAGTACTTC.

The V and J genes are TRBV6-5 and TRBJ1-2; the match to TRBD1 covers 9 bases. This CDR3 spans 13 amino acids. The germline V gene has CDR1 MNHEY and CDR2 SVGAGI. The junction had 4 bases not matched to a gene; V was cut back by 5 bases and J by 6 bases. CDR3 protein: CASSRTGEDGYTF. The CDR3 DNA reads as TGTGCCAGCAGTCGGACAGGGGAAGATGGCTACACCTTC.

The chain is built from TRBV18 and TRBJ1-5; a possible D gene is TRBD1 (6 bases). Germline values: CDR1 KGHSH, CDR2 LQKENI. V lost 4 bases and J 3 bases, leaving 10 bases between the germline ends. The CDR3 is 14 residues long. The CDR3 sequence is CASSLTGPNQPQHF. DNA of the CDR3: TGTGCCAGCTCACTGACAGGTCCCAATCAGCCCCAGCATTTT.

V and J are TRBV19 and TRBJ2-7, with D hard to call. The CDR3 is 12 amino acids. The V gene lost 4 bases and the J gene lost 3 bases, with 7 bases spanning the gap. Germline CDR1 reads LNHDA; CDR2 reads SQIVND (reference sequence). DNA for the CDR3: TGTGCCAGTAGTAAGGGTGACTACGAGCAGTACTTC. This translates into CASSKGDYEQYF.

The chain employs TRBV16 and TRBJ2-1; 9 bases are a match to TRBD1. The CDR3 covers 16 residues. V shed 2 bases, J shed 2 bases, and the junction held 4 bases outside the gene matches. The germline CDR1 and CDR2 sequences are KGHSY and FQNENV. The CDR3 DNA is TGTGCCAGCAGCCAAGGGTGGGACAGGGCCTACAATGAGCAGTTCTTC. This translates into CASSQGWDRAYNEQFF.

The rearrangement links TRBV2 to TRBJ2-7; 9 bases agree with TRBD1. CDR1 is SNHLY and CDR2 is FYNNEI in the germline V gene. This CDR3 is built from 13 residues. Trimming at V came to 4 bases and at J to 2 bases, leaving 0 bases not matched to a gene. The CDR3 nucleotides read TGTGCCAGCAGTGGGACAGGGGCCTACGAGCAGTACTTC. Protein product: CASSGTGAYEQYF.

The chain uses TRBV7-2 and TRBJ1-3; weak D call: TRBD1 (6 bases). With 5 bases removed from V and 6 bases from J, the gap between germline ends came to 14 bases. This CDR3 has 14 amino acids. CDR1 is SGHTA and CDR2 is FQGNSA in the germline V gene. This chain's CDR3 is CASSPPGQSNTIYF. DNA for the CDR3: TGTGCCAGCAGCCCTCCGGGACAATCAAACACCATATATTTT.

This clone was recorded a few times. This rearrangement joins TRBV5-4 to TRBJ1-6; maybe TRBD1 (5 bases). Trimming stripped 2 bases from V and 10 bases from J, with 10 bases between. The CDR3 covers 13 residues. Germline V gene lookup returns CDR1 SGHNT and CDR2 YYREEE (reference sequence). The CDR3 reads CASSLGVRSPLHF. For the CDR3, the DNA is TGTGCCAGCAGCTTAGGGGTGCGCTCACCCCTCCACTTT.

On this clone: The same CDR3 arises from other DNA sequences in this sample as well. The chain joins TRBV7-9 to TRBJ1-3; D call uncertain. The CDR3 totals 12 residues. The V and J ends lost 8 bases and 0 bases respectively, with 5 bases between them. Germline CDR1 reads SEHNR; CDR2 reads FQNEAQ (reference sequence). The CDR3, as DNA: TGTGCCAGCGAAGACTCTGGAAACACCATATATTTT. Protein: CASEDSGNTIYF.

This clone was counted a few times. The CDR3 sequence is CASSSPGLDQPQHF. CDR3 nucleotides: TGTGCCAGCAGTTCGCCAGGCCTTGATCAGCCCCAGCATTTT. V gene TRBV6-1 combines with J gene TRBJ1-5; unclear D gene. Trimming removed 5 bases at V and 5 bases at J, with 13 bases between. The CDR3 is made up of 14 amino acids. The germline gives CDR1 MNHNS, CDR2 SASEGT.

The chain combines TRBV6-5 with TRBJ1-1, with 7 bases that match TRBD1. This CDR3 is 15 amino acids long. Germline V gene data show CDR1 as MNHEY and CDR2 as SVGAGI. With V trimmed by 7 bases and J by 5 bases, 13 bases remained unmatched. The CDR3 loop is CASTSLRQGNTEAFF. The CDR3 nucleotides are TGTGCCAGCACCTCCCTTAGACAGGGAAATACTGAAGCTTTCTTT.

The V gene is TRBV6-1, the J gene TRBJ1-2; D unresolved. The germline V gene has CDR1 MNHNS and CDR2 SASEGT. Trimming pared 1 base from V and 0 bases from J, leaving 6 bases between. CDR3 length: 14 residues. CDR3 region: CASSEVVANYGYTF. The CDR3 DNA reads TGTGCCAGCAGTGAAGTGGTAGCTAACTATGGCTACACCTTC.